This T cell receptor beta chain was found in a study of T cells in Graves' hyperthyroidism and ophthalmopathy. Any patient presenting with uncontrolled infection, other autoimmune disease, pregnancy or lactation was left out. The study based diagnoses on clinical symptoms, serum thyroxine and TRAb, thyroid ultrasound and orbital computed tomography. Using around 10 ml of fresh peripheral blood, PBMCs were prepared. Germline values: CDR1 MDHEN, CDR2 SYDVKM. CDR3 length equals 14 residues. V dropped 3 bases and J dropped 1 base, with 6 bases sitting between them. Study results and caveats: The majority of expanded thyroid clonotypes above 0.001 also appeared in blood.

Many counts were recorded for this clonotype. The antigen is unknown. The source material, RNA transcripts, was used to amplify TCR beta CDR3 regions. With the HTBI primer set, the TCR CDR3 went through a first round of RT-PCR. One entry per CDR3 protein, called by TCRdb with MiXCR from the multiplex PCR reads. The data hold approximately 640,000 distinct CDR3 sequences, with approximately 15% observed a single time. The sequenced sample consisted of blood. The V and J genes are TRBV28 and TRBJ1-4, with D perhaps TRBD1 (5 bases). This clonotype originated in a man aged 50-60 years with Graves' hyperthyroidism. The CDR3 DNA is TGTGCCAGCAGTTTTCAGGGAACTAATGAAAAACTGTTTTTT. Its protein is CASSFQGTNEKLFF. Full variable domain (outside the CDR3, taken from reference TRBV28 and TRBJ1-4): DVKVTQSSRYLVKRTGEKVFLECVQDMDHENMFWYRQDPGLGLRLIYFSYDVKMKEKGDIPEGYSVSREKKERFSLILESASTNQTSMYLCASSFQGTNEKLFFGSGTQLSVL.